This T cell receptor beta chain was profiled in a study of blood T cell repertoires in COVID-19. For the study at large: Acute and convalescent COVID-19 specimens originated in the United States, Italy and Spain. Sample material is recorded as cDNA or gDNA derived from T cells, B-cell-depleted T cells, or PBMCs.

Germline CDR1 is MNHEY and CDR2 is SMNVEV (reference sequence). V lost 5 bases and J lost 6; bases outside the gene matches: 10. CDR3 length equals 15 residues. Per the original methods: Amplification of reference gene primers was used by the study to estimate nucleated cell counts. Some clones are missing from TCRdb's copy, which holds only in-frame ones; the method was immunoSEQ multiplex PCR. V and J calls and clone size follow that table, whereas D and trimming were derived from the DNA. This sample has fewer than 150,000 clones, with around four fifths found just once. This receptor was taken from a woman aged 40 to 50 with acute or convalescent COVID-19. Sequencing input: peripheral blood. This chain uses TRBV27 with TRBJ1-2; 9 positions agree with TRBD1. The CDR3 nucleotides read TGTGCCAGCAGTCGTGGATGGGACAGGGAGGATGGCTACACCTTC. It is translated as CASSRGWDREDGYTF.